One sample yielded the 4 T cell receptor beta chains listed below, sequenced in a study of cytomegalovirus exposure and HLA in healthy donors. The PCR was carried out with 60 Vbeta primers and 13 Jbeta primers. Measured with immunoSEQ multiplex PCR; TCRdb has only the in-frame clones, and not every one. The repertoire has 150,000 or so clones, around 77% of them found once; the top ten carry roughly 1.5%. Sequencing was done on a sample of PBMCs. These receptors were taken from a woman in her 30s in good health and CMV-seronegative.

The chain is built from TRBV7-2 and TRBJ1-1; no clear D gene. Germline V gene lookup returns CDR1 SGHTA and CDR2 FQGNSA. This CDR3 is built from 13 residues. V gave up 4 bases and J gave up 3 bases, with 9 bases separating them. The CDR3 coding sequence is TGTGCCAGCAGCTCCGGCCAGGACACTGAAGCTTTCTTT. Translation gives CASSSGQDTEAFF.

CDR3 sequence (DNA): TGTGCCAGCAGCTTGGGCACAGGGAACTACGAGCAGTACTTC. Translated: CASSLGTGNYEQYF. This chain connects TRBV5-5 to TRBJ2-5; tentative D call: TRBD1 (6 bases). The better agreement between TRBJ2-7 and the DNA end casts doubt on the J call. Germline values: CDR1 SGHKS, CDR2 YYEKEE (reference sequence). The CDR3 is 14 amino acids.

This clone has just one count. The gene calls are TRBV28 and TRBJ1-2, with 7 bases identical to TRBD1. Germline loops: CDR1 MDHEN, CDR2 SYDVKM. The length of the CDR3 is 14 residues. Losses at the gene ends were 6 bases for V and 8 bases for J; bases not matched to a gene: 12. CDR3 loop: CASSKGTALVGYTF. In DNA form, the CDR3 reads TGTGCCAGCAGCAAAGGGACAGCTCTCGTCGGCTACACCTTC.

This clone was detected a few times. CDR3 sequence: CASSLDSYTEAFF. CDR3 bases: TGTGCCAGCAGCTTGGACAGTTACACTGAAGCTTTCTTT. This chain connects TRBV7-3 to TRBJ1-1; D might be TRBD1 (6 bases). Germline-derived CDR1 and CDR2 are SGHTA and FQGTGA. The CDR3 is made up of 13 amino acids. With 3 bases removed from V and 3 bases from J, the gap between germline ends came to 8 bases.